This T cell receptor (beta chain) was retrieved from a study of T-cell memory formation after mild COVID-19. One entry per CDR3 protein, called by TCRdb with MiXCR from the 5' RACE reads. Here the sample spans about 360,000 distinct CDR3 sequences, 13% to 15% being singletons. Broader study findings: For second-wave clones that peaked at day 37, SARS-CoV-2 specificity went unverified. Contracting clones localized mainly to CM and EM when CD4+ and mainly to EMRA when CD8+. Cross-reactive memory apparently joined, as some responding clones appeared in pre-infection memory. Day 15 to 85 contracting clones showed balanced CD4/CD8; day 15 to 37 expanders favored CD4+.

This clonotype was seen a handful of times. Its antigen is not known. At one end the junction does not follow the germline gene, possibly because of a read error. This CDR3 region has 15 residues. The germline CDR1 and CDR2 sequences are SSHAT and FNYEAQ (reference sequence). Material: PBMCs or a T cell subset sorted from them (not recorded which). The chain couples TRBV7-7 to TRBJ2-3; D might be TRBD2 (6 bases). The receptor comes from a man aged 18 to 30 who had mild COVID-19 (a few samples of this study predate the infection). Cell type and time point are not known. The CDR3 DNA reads TGTGCTAGCAGCTTAGAAGGGGCAGGTAGCGGTACGCAGTATTTT. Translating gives CASSLEGAGSGTQYF. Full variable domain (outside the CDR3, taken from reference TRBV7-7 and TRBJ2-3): GAGVSQSPRYKVTKRGQDVTLRCDPISSHATLYWYQQALGQGPEFLTYFNYEAQPDKSGLPSDRFSAERPEGSISTLTIQRTEQRDSAMYRCASSLEGAGSGTQYFGPGTRLTVL.